This T cell receptor beta chain is drawn from a study of blood T cell repertoires in COVID-19. As for the study in general: PBMCs, B-cell-depleted T cells, or T cells were the source of the cDNA or gDNA that made up the material.

CDR1 is SGHAT and CDR2 is FQNNGV in the germline V gene. The CDR3 totals 15 residues. Deletions cut 0 bases from V and 4 bases from J, with 12 bases between. Measured with immunoSEQ multiplex PCR; TCRdb has only the in-frame clones, and not every one. This sample yields tens of thousands of clones, of which approximately 84% are seen a single time; about 10% belongs to the top ten. The specimen was peripheral blood. The receptor was derived from a man between 60 and 70 years old with acute or convalescent COVID-19. J is TRBJ1-1 and V is TRBV11-2, with D maybe TRBD1 (5 bases). This CDR3 reads CASSLESGWGTEAFF. In nucleotides, the CDR3 is TGTGCCAGCAGCTTAGAGTCAGGGTGGGGCACTGAAGCTTTCTTT.